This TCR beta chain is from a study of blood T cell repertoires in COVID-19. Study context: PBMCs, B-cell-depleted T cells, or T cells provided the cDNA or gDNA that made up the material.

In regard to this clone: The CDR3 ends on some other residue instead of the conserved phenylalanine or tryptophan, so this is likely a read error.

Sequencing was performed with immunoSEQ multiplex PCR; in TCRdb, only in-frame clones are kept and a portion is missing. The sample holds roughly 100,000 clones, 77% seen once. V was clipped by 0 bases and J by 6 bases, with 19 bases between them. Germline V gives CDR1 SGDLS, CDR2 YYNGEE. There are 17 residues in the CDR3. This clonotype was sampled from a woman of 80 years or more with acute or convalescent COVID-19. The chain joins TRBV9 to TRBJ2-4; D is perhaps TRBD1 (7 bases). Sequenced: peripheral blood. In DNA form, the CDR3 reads TGTGCCAGCAGCGTAGTCGGAGGGGGCGCGAGTGGAAACATTCAGTACCTC. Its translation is CASSVVGGGASGNIQYL.